This TCR beta chain stems from a study of PD-1 blockade in classical Hodgkin lymphoma. Study as a whole: Intravenous delivery of nivolumab at 3 mg/kg to patients occurred every 2 weeks.

In regard to this clone: The antigen is not known.

Time point defined: cycle 4 day 1 (C4D1), after more than 5 weeks of nivolumab. In every patient, relapse followed autologous stem cell transplantation, while exposure to brentuximab vedotin differed. The best responses consisted of complete response, partial response or progressive disease. Study conclusions and caveats: Complete responders entered with baseline diversity on par with newly diagnosed patients, the results showed. By C4D1, CD4+ diversity increased significantly, especially in complete responders.

The table came from immunoSEQ multiplex PCR; TCRdb's copy has only in-frame clones and leaves some out. Among around 20,000 clones listed, about 84% were seen once. Germline V gives CDR1 SEHNR, CDR2 FQNEAQ (reference sequence). Germline trimming cut 4 bases from V and 4 bases from J; bases unmatched to any gene: 6. The CDR3 length is 16 residues. Sequenced material: peripheral blood mononuclear cells (PBMCs), taken before the fourth cycle of nivolumab. This clonotype was obtained from a human donor with classical Hodgkin lymphoma. The chain carries TRBV7-9 and TRBJ1-4, with TRBD1 matching 10 bases. The CDR3 reads CASSSGQGTGNEKLFF. The CDR3 region has the DNA TGTGCCAGCAGCTCGGGACAGGGGACGGGTAATGAAAAACTGTTTTTT.